These 6 T cell receptor beta chains were all obtained from the same sample, sequenced in a study of blood T cell repertoires in COVID-19. Assay: immunoSEQ multiplex PCR; the TCRdb copy retains only in-frame clones and omits some. The repertoire holds about 68,000 clones, with approximately 90% as singletons. Material: peripheral blood. The source of these receptors is a woman aged 45-65 years with COVID-19, enrolled during active disease.

V is TRBV7-9 and J is TRBJ2-7; 11 nucleotides agree with TRBD1. Germline loops: CDR1 SEHNR, CDR2 FQNEAQ (reference sequence). J gave up 2 bases and V 5 bases, and 2 bases lay outside the gene matches. CDR3 length: 14 amino acids. The CDR3 DNA reads as TGTGCCAGCAGCAAGGGACAGGGGGCCTACGAGCAGTACTTC. It translates to CASSKGQGAYEQYF.

This clone was picked up one time. This sequence joins TRBV19 and TRBJ2-4, with 7 bases lining up with TRBD1. The CDR3 covers 17 residues. Germline V gene sequence: CDR1 LNHDA, CDR2 SQIVND (reference sequence). V dropped 1 base and J dropped 0; count of bases not matched to a gene: 6. In nucleotides, the CDR3 is TGTGCCAGTAGTATAGGACAGGGTCATCTAGCCAAAAACATTCAGTACTTC. This translates into CASSIGQGHLAKNIQYF.

The rearrangement joins TRBV28 to TRBJ2-6; 9 nucleotides match TRBD1. Germline CDR1 reads MDHEN; CDR2 reads SYDVKM. With 6 bases clipped from V and 2 bases from J, the junction kept 5 bases outside the gene matches. This CDR3 comprises 16 residues. The CDR3 nucleotides read TGTGCCAGCAGAGGGGACAGGGAGGCTGGGGCCAACGTCCTGACTTTC. Its translation: CASRGDREAGANVLTF.

This clone was recorded only once. The chain links TRBV15 to TRBJ2-1; D might be TRBD2 (5 bases). The CDR3 is made up of 15 amino acids. Trimming shortened V by 0 bases and J by 8 bases, and 14 bases separated the two germline ends. CDR1 LNHNV and CDR2 YYDKDF come from the germline V gene (reference sequence). The CDR3 nucleotides are TGTGCCACCAGCAGAGAGGATTTTTCGGGATATGAGCAGTTCTTC. Translated, it gives CATSREDFSGYEQFF.

The CDR3 coding sequence is TGTGCCAGCAGCGTCCTTCCTGCTACTAGCGGGTTCGGCGAGCAGTACTTC. Translation: CASSVLPATSGFGEQYF. V usage is TRBV9 and J usage is TRBJ2-7, with TRBD2 matching over 9 bases. The germline V gene encodes CDR1 SGDLS and CDR2 YYNGEE. The CDR3 has 17 residues. The V segment lost 2 bases and the J segment 6 bases; nucleotides outside the gene matches: 15.

J is TRBJ2-3 and V is TRBV7-9; 10 positions match TRBD2. Germline CDR1 and CDR2: SEHNR and FQNEAQ (reference sequence). V was clipped by 0 bases and J by 7 bases; unmatched bases: 7. This CDR3 is built from 16 residues. The chain's CDR3 is CASSLAPSGSINTQYF. CDR3 DNA: TGTGCCAGCAGCTTAGCGCCTAGCGGGAGTATTAATACGCAGTATTTT.